Each of the 28 T cell receptor beta chains below was sequenced from the same sample in a study of blood T cell repertoires in COVID-19. Only in-frame clones appear in the TCRdb table, and some are missing; sequencing was by immunoSEQ multiplex PCR. The sample lists fewer than 150,000 clones; 84% were seen once. Sequencing was carried out using peripheral blood. The receptor set was obtained from a woman over 75 in a cohort sampled during active or convalescent COVID-19.

Written as DNA, the CDR3 is TGTGCCAGCAGCTTGCTTATGTGGACAGGGATCTCACCCCTCCACTTT. Protein product: CASSLLMWTGISPLHF. The chain has TRBV5-6 and TRBJ1-6; 8 nucleotides match TRBD1. CDR1 and CDR2 (germline): SGHDT, YYEEEE. V dropped 1 base and J dropped 10; count of bases not matched to a gene: 10. This CDR3 contains 16 residues.

CDR3 residues: CASFGSRTSSYNEQFF. For the CDR3, the DNA is TGTGCCAGTTTTGGTAGCCGAACCAGCTCCTACAATGAGCAGTTCTTC. This chain links TRBV6-6 with TRBJ2-1; no firm D call. V lost 9 bases, J lost 0 bases, and 18 bases lay in between. CDR3 size: 16 residues. Germline V lookup: CDR1 MNHNY, CDR2 SVGAGI (reference sequence).

The chain combines TRBV9 with TRBJ2-3; 7 positions agree with TRBD2. This CDR3 contains 16 residues. Unmatched junction bases numbered 9, after V lost 0 bases and J lost 5 bases. Looked up from germline, CDR1 is SGDLS and CDR2 is YYNGEE. The DNA for the CDR3 is TGTGCCAGCAGCGTAGGTGTGGGGGAGGGAGAAGATACGCAGTATTTT. This encodes CASSVGVGEGEDTQYF.

This clone was picked up one time. CDR3 region: CASSPAVGNYGYTF. Here the CDR3 DNA reads TGTGCCAGCAGCCCGGCAGTCGGGAACTATGGCTACACCTTC. This sequence joins TRBV7-2 and TRBJ1-2; D ambiguous. V was shortened by 5 bases and J by 2 bases, with 12 bases between the two germline ends. CDR3 length: 14 residues. Looked up from germline, CDR1 is SGHTA and CDR2 is FQGNSA.

The count of this clone is one. This sequence joins TRBV14 and TRBJ1-6; 8 nucleotides agree with TRBD1. Germline-derived CDR1 and CDR2 are SGHDN and FVKESK. J lost 8 bases, V lost 2 bases, and 5 bases had no gene match. The CDR3 length is 15 residues. CDR3 protein: CASSQRQGLDSPLHF. CDR3 bases: TGTGCCAGCAGCCAACGACAGGGGCTGGATTCACCCCTCCACTTT.

The chain combines TRBV2 with TRBJ2-7; a possible D gene is TRBD1 (5 bases). This CDR3 region has 14 residues. The V gene's germline CDR1 is SNHLY and CDR2 FYNNEI. V shed 6 bases and J shed 2 bases, with 14 bases lying between them. CDR3 sequence reads: CASRKNWGAYEQYV. The CDR3 DNA reads TGTGCCAGCAGGAAGAATTGGGGCGCCTACGAGCAGTACGTC.

V and J are TRBV6-2 or TRBV6-3 and TRBJ2-3; 10 bases map to TRBD2. The CDR3 runs 15 residues. Germline CDR1 reads MNHEY; CDR2 reads SVGEGT. The trim removed 6 bases at V and 0 bases at J, leaving 3 bases unmatched. Here the CDR3 reads CASSQRGGSTDTQYF. Written as DNA, the CDR3 is TGTGCCAGCAGCCAGCGGGGGGGCAGCACAGATACGCAGTATTTT.

The chain has TRBV29-1 and TRBJ1-4; 7 bases align to TRBD1. This CDR3 has 12 amino acids. Germline loops: CDR1 SQVTM, CDR2 ANQGSEA. The CDR3 is CTIRQGTEKLFF. The CDR3 DNA sequence: TGCACAATAAGACAGGGAACGGAAAAACTGTTTTTT.

The chain has TRBV4-2 and TRBJ1-4, with 11 nucleotides matching TRBD1. The CDR3 spans 21 residues. Germline CDR1 is LGHNA and CDR2 is YNFKEQ. V lost 0 bases, J lost 7 bases, and 19 bases stayed unmatched. The CDR3: CASSQDWRTKIGQGASEKLFF. The CDR3, as DNA: TGTGCCAGCAGCCAAGACTGGCGCACCAAAATTGGACAGGGGGCTAGTGAAAAACTGTTTTTT.

This sequence joins TRBV20-1 and TRBJ2-1, with TRBD2 identical over 8 bases. The germline CDR1 and CDR2 sequences are DFQATT and SNEGSKA (reference sequence). The CDR3 runs 14 residues. With V trimmed by 3 bases and J by 5 bases, 6 bases remained unmatched. The CDR3, as DNA: TGCAGTGCTAGTAAGGCGGGGGGAAACAATGAGCAGTTCTTC. It translates to CSASKAGGNNEQFF.

The chain combines TRBV19 with TRBJ2-1; D might be TRBD2 (5 bases). Looked up from germline, CDR1 is LNHDA and CDR2 is SQIVND (reference sequence). Trimming removed 4 bases from V and 9 bases from J, with 19 bases in between. This CDR3 is 15 amino acids long. Written as DNA, the CDR3 is TGTGCCAGTAGTAGGAAACCGGGAAGCAGCGGTGAGCAGTTCTTC. Its translation is CASSRKPGSSGEQFF.

This clone came up a few times. The chain carries TRBV9 and TRBJ1-3; 8 bases align to TRBD1. The germline V gene encodes CDR1 SGDLS and CDR2 YYNGEE. This CDR3 has 15 residues. Trimming removed 4 bases from V and 4 bases from J; junction bases left unmatched: 7. This CDR3 is CASSSDTGGGNTIYF. CDR3 nucleotide sequence: TGTGCCAGCAGCTCAGACACAGGGGGAGGAAACACCATATATTTT.

The chain employs TRBV5-6 and TRBJ1-4; TRBD1 agrees at 11 bases. After removal of 5 bases from V and 4 bases from J, the junction contained 7 bases not matched to a gene. The CDR3 runs to 16 residues. From germline, CDR1 is SGHDT and CDR2 YYEEEE. In nucleotides, the CDR3 is TGTGCCAGCAGTCAGGACAGGGGGCTTATTAATGAAAAACTGTTTTTT. Translated: CASSQDRGLINEKLFF.

The chain has TRBV5-6 and TRBJ1-1; the D is unclear. V was trimmed by 3 bases and J by 0 bases, leaving 12 bases between them. The germline gives CDR1 SGHDT, CDR2 YYEEEE. The CDR3 sequence is 15 residues long. The CDR3, as DNA: TGTGCCAGCAGCTCGTTGACACGGATGAACACTGAAGCTTTCTTT. Its protein is CASSSLTRMNTEAFF. The variable domain in full, with the rest retrieved from reference TRBV5-6 and TRBJ1-1, is DAGVTQSPTHLIKTRGQQVTLRCSPKSGHDTVSWYQQALGQGPQFIFQYYEEEERQRGNFPDRFSGHQFPNYSSELNVNALLLGDSALYLCASSSLTRMNTEAFFGQGTRLTVV.

The gene calls are TRBV19 and TRBJ2-7, with no clear D. The CDR3 is 14 residues long. Germline CDR1 reads LNHDA; CDR2 reads SQIVND (reference sequence). The germline V and J ends were trimmed by 1 base and 3 bases, with 10 bases remaining between them. CDR3 protein: CASSIGLGNYEQYF. The CDR3 DNA sequence: TGTGCCAGTAGTATAGGACTCGGAAACTACGAGCAGTACTTC.

The chain joins TRBV6-1 to TRBJ2-3; possibly TRBD1 for D (6 bases). The CDR3 has 16 amino acids. Trimming left V 4 bases short and J 5 bases short, with 19 bases between. Germline V lookup: CDR1 MNHNS, CDR2 SASEGT. The CDR3, as DNA: TGTGCCAGCAGTGGCCGGGAACTCCGAGGGGGAGATACGCAGTATTTT. This sequence encodes CASSGRELRGGDTQYF.

This clone was recorded once. The J gene is TRBJ1-2, the V gene TRBV2, with 7 bases matching TRBD1. CDR3 length: 13 residues. The germline CDR1 and CDR2 sequences are SNHLY and FYNNEI. V was pared by 2 bases and J by 7 bases, with 4 bases of the junction left unmatched. The CDR3 DNA reads as TGTGCCAGCAGTGAAATACAGGGGCTTGGCTACACCTTC. It translates to CASSEIQGLGYTF.

The chain recombines TRBV7-2 with TRBJ2-2; D remains ambiguous. V shed 5 bases and J shed 4 bases, with 14 bases lying between them. This CDR3 region has 15 residues. CDR1 and CDR2 from the germline V gene are SGHTA and FQGNSA. Here the CDR3 DNA reads TGTGCCAGCAGCACCGGCAGACAAGCCACCGGGGAGCTGTTTTTT. Translated: CASSTGRQATGELFF.

V is TRBV6-6 and J is TRBJ2-3; TRBD1 agrees at 9 bases. Germline assignment: CDR1 MNHNY and CDR2 SVGAGI (reference sequence). The length of the CDR3 is 14 residues. V shed 6 bases and J 4 bases; nucleotides not matched to a gene: 5. CDR3 sequence reads: CASSKYRGPDTQYF. CDR3 in DNA: TGTGCCAGCAGCAAGTACAGGGGGCCAGATACGCAGTATTTT.

The chain couples TRBV4-3 to TRBJ2-1; 12 nucleotides align to TRBD2. The CDR3 runs to 15 residues. The V gene's germline CDR1 is LGHNA and CDR2 YSLEER. V was clipped by 4 bases and J by 5 bases; unmatched bases: 3. CDR3 region: CASSPLAGGHNEQFF. Written as DNA, the CDR3 is TGCGCCAGCAGCCCACTAGCGGGGGGCCACAATGAGCAGTTCTTC.

V gene TRBV6-5 combines with J gene TRBJ1-3; D is uncertain. Germline V gene lookup returns CDR1 MNHEY and CDR2 SVGAGI. V lost 9 bases and J 0 bases, leaving 9 bases between the germline ends. This CDR3 spans 13 amino acids. This chain's CDR3 is CASVLYSGNTIYF. The CDR3 DNA is TGTGCCAGTGTCCTTTACTCTGGAAACACCATATATTTT.

This clone was seen only a few times. The chain uses TRBV2 and TRBJ1-4; D is perhaps TRBD1 (6 bases). The length of the CDR3 is 17 residues. Germline V CDR1 and CDR2: SNHLY, FYNNEI. Trimming shortened V by 1 base and J by 8 bases, and 20 bases separated the two germline ends. CDR3 sequence reads: CASSEVQGREWDEKLFF. CDR3 DNA: TGTGCCAGCAGTGAAGTTCAGGGGCGGGAGTGGGACGAAAAACTGTTTTTT.

The rearrangement links TRBV15 to TRBJ1-5; the D is unclear. Per germline, CDR1 LNHNV and CDR2 YYDKDF (reference sequence). CDR3 length equals 15 residues. V lost 2 bases, J lost 7 bases, and 15 bases lay in between. CDR3 sequence reads: CATSRLAALVQPQHF. The DNA for the CDR3 is TGTGCCACCAGCAGACTTGCCGCCTTAGTGCAGCCCCAGCATTTT. The full variable domain, with the rest looked up from reference TRBV15 and TRBJ1-5, is DAMVIQNPRYQVTQFGKPVTLSCSQTLNHNVMYWYQQKSSQAPKLLFHYYDKDFNNEADTPDNFQSRRPNTSFCFLDIRSPGLGDTAMYLCATSRLAALVQPQHFGDGTRLSIL.

The chain employs TRBV19 and TRBJ1-2; the D gene is possibly TRBD1 (5 bases). Deletions cut 2 bases from V and 4 bases from J, with 17 bases between. Germline V lookup: CDR1 LNHDA, CDR2 SQIVND (reference sequence). The CDR3 length is 16 residues. The CDR3 bases are TGTGCCAGTAGTATAAGTCGGGGTGGAGGGACCTATGGCTACACCTTC. This translates into CASSISRGGGTYGYTF.

V gene TRBV24-1 combines with J gene TRBJ2-5; 9 bases fit TRBD1. After removal of 1 base from V and 5 bases from J, the junction contained 13 bases not matched to a gene. Germline loops: CDR1 KGHDR, CDR2 SFDVKD. The CDR3 is 18 amino acids. CDR3 region: CATSDLGTGTGTGETQYF. The DNA for the CDR3 is TGTGCCACCAGTGATTTAGGAACCGGGACAGGGACGGGGGAGACCCAGTACTTC.

This chain uses TRBV14 with TRBJ1-2; D not resolved. V shed 3 bases and J shed 4 bases, with 12 bases lying between them. Germline loops: CDR1 SGHDN, CDR2 FVKESK. The CDR3 length is 14 residues. CDR3 nucleotide sequence: TGTGCCAGCAGCCAGTCTGTCGGTGCCTATGGCTACACCTTC. This sequence encodes CASSQSVGAYGYTF. Complete variable domain (other parts from reference TRBV14 and TRBJ1-2): EAGVTQFPSHSVIEKGQTVTLRCDPISGHDNLYWYRRVMGKEIKFLLHFVKESKQDESGMPNNRFLAERTGGTYSTLKVQPAELEDSGVYFCASSQSVGAYGYTFGSGTRLTVV.

This chain connects TRBV6-6 to TRBJ1-5, with D perhaps matching TRBD1 (5 bases). Germline V gene lookup returns CDR1 MNHNY and CDR2 SVGAGI (reference sequence). Trimming took 6 bases from V and 11 from J, leaving 38 bases between them. This CDR3 comprises 20 residues. CDR3 in DNA: TGTGCCAGCAGCTCCGCTCAGGGTTTCAATCAGCCTGTTTTTCGGGCGTCCCAGCATTTT. Translation gives CASSSAQGFNQPVFRASQHF.

Remarks on this clone: The same CDR3 can be traced to other DNA sequences in this sample. The chain employs TRBV7-3 and TRBJ1-5, with unresolved D. Trimming removed 2 bases from V and 2 bases from J, with 4 bases in between. The CDR3 length is 13 residues. Germline assignment: CDR1 SGHTA and CDR2 FQGTGA. CDR3 region: CASSLSGNQPQHF. CDR3 DNA: TGTGCCAGCAGCTTATCCGGCAATCAGCCCCAGCATTTT.